This TCR beta chain was found in a study of vaccination effects on CD4 cells after COVID-19. Whole-study context: Samples gathered post-vaccine arrived a median of 72 days past the second dose. Study-wide findings and caveats: The study dataset contains few convalescent patients and includes no early post-infection timepoints.

With the ViraFEST assay, the study expanded antigen-specific CD4+ T cells using viral peptide pools, then sequenced them. A 10-day culture period preceded the isolation of CD4+ T cells. Either the BNT162b2 or mRNA-1273 vaccine was given to participants in two doses. They grew under 2.5 million PBMC in each well, adding about 10 IU/ml IL-2 and 7.5 to 10 ug/ml peptides. The authors replaced half the medium with IL-2 medium on days 3 and 7. Concerning this clone itself: Its antigen is currently unknown.

Data came from immunoSEQ multiplex PCR; TCRdb stores just in-frame clones and leaves some out. The sample gives 25,000 to 35,000 clones, roughly 71% of which show up once; 17% is in the top ten. This CDR3 region has 13 residues. Deletions cut 0 bases from V and 3 bases from J, with 3 bases between. CDR1 and CDR2 (germline): SGHRS, YFSETQ. The sample was CD4+ T cells from PBMCs cultured with HCoV-OC43 spike peptides, taken after COVID-19 vaccination. Subset in this sample: HCoV-OC43 spike overlapping peptide pool stimulation. The sequence was collected from a human donor who received a COVID-19 vaccine. This sequence joins TRBV5-1 and TRBJ1-4; no clear D gene. The CDR3 loop is CASSLVANEKLFF. CDR3 DNA: TGCGCCAGCAGCTTGGTGGCTAATGAAAAACTGTTTTTT.